One sample yielded the 23 T cell receptor beta chains listed below, sequenced in a study of cytomegalovirus exposure and HLA in healthy donors. Using immunoSEQ multiplex PCR, the repertoire was profiled, and TCRdb retains in-frame clones only, with some absent. The table shows some 110,000 clones, with around 89% occurring only once. The sequenced material came from PBMCs. The source is a man aged 18 to 29 in good health and CMV-seronegative.

The V call is TRBV14, the J call TRBJ1-3, with TRBD1 identical over 9 bases. Per germline, CDR1 SGHDN and CDR2 FVKESK. Losses at the gene ends were 2 bases for V and 9 bases for J; bases not matched to a gene: 5. This CDR3 region has 14 residues. Here the CDR3 reads CASSQPGQGSTIYF. The CDR3 DNA follows: TGTGCCAGCAGCCAACCGGGACAGGGTTCCACCATATATTTT.

The chain is built from TRBV6-1 and TRBJ1-2; possible D gene TRBD1, 5 bases. CDR3 length equals 14 residues. The germline V gene encodes CDR1 MNHNS and CDR2 SASEGT. With 5 bases removed from V and 4 bases from J, the gap between germline ends came to 14 bases. The CDR3 sequence: CASSLDNASYGYTF. CDR3 coding DNA: TGTGCCAGCAGTTTGGACAACGCCAGCTATGGCTACACCTTC.

V and J are TRBV7-9 and TRBJ2-1; D ambiguous. CDR1 is SEHNR and CDR2 is FQNEAQ in the germline V gene (reference sequence). With 5 bases removed from V and 3 bases from J, the gap between germline ends came to 5 bases. This CDR3 comprises 12 residues. The DNA for the CDR3 is TGTGCCAGCAGCCCGAGCTACAATGAGCAGTTCTTC. Amino acid sequence: CASSPSYNEQFF.

V gene TRBV11-2 combines with J gene TRBJ2-1, with no clear D. V lost 5 bases, J lost 7 bases, and 9 bases lay in between. The V gene's germline CDR1 is SGHAT and CDR2 FQNNGV. CDR3 length equals 12 residues. In DNA form, the CDR3 reads TGTGCCAGCAGCCCGGTTGGTAATGAGCAGTTCTTC. This sequence encodes CASSPVGNEQFF.

Only a few counts were recorded for this clone. This sequence joins TRBV4-3 and TRBJ1-5; D is undetermined. The CDR3 is 14 residues long. Germline values: CDR1 LGHNA, CDR2 YSLEER. V was clipped by 0 bases and J by 2 bases, with 5 bases between them. The CDR3 is CASSQDGGNQPQHF. As DNA, the CDR3 is TGCGCCAGCAGCCAAGATGGAGGCAATCAGCCCCAGCATTTT.

The sample holds one count of this clone. The chain uses TRBV2 and TRBJ2-7, with D perhaps TRBD2 (5 bases). This CDR3 region has 14 residues. Deletions cut 7 bases from V and 4 bases from J, with 17 bases between. Germline V lookup: CDR1 SNHLY, CDR2 FYNNEI. The chain's CDR3 is CASTQTEGSYEQYF. CDR3 DNA: TGTGCCAGCACCCAAACAGAGGGCTCTTACGAGCAGTACTTC. The variable domain in full, with the rest retrieved from reference TRBV2 and TRBJ2-7, is EPEVTQTPSHQVTQMGQEVILRCVPISNHLYFYWYRQILGQKVEFLVSFYNNEISEKSEIFDDQFSVERPDGSNFTLKIRSTKLEDSAMYFCASTQTEGSYEQYFGPGTRLTVT.

This clone has only one observation. In the same sample, other DNA sequences code for this CDR3. The gene calls are TRBV6-5 and TRBJ2-2, with 10 bases fitting TRBD1. Looked up from germline, CDR1 is MNHEY and CDR2 is SVGAGI. With V trimmed by 6 bases and J by 4 bases, 5 bases remained unmatched. The CDR3 totals 15 residues. The CDR3 nucleotides are TGTGCCAGCAGCTCGGACAGGGGGGGCACCGGGGAGCTGTTTTTT. Residues: CASSSDRGGTGELFF.

This chain connects TRBV6-1 to TRBJ2-7, with TRBD1 identical over 7 bases. The germline V gene has CDR1 MNHNS and CDR2 SASEGT. The V and J ends lost 9 bases and 0 bases, in that order; junction bases with no gene match: 5. CDR3 size: 13 residues. The CDR3 is CASGQVSSYEQYF. In DNA form, the CDR3 reads TGTGCCAGTGGACAGGTTAGCTCCTACGAGCAGTACTTC.

The V call is TRBV30, the J call TRBJ2-7; 10 bases are shared with TRBD2. CDR1 is GTSNPN and CDR2 is SVGIG in the germline V gene (reference sequence). V gave up 3 bases and J gave up 4 bases; unmatched junction bases: 6. This CDR3 has 14 amino acids. The CDR3 DNA reads as TGTGCCTGGAGGAGGCTAGCGGGGGTTTACGAGCAGTACTTC. Its translation is CAWRRLAGVYEQYF.

DNA of the CDR3: TGTGCCACCAGCAGCGACAGGGGGTGGGAGACCCAGTACTTC. It translates to CATSSDRGWETQYF. J is TRBJ2-5 and V is TRBV15, with 9 nucleotides matching TRBD1. The CDR3 is 14 residues long. Looked up from germline, CDR1 is LNHNV and CDR2 is YYDKDF (reference sequence). The ends lost 3 bases at V and 5 bases at J; junction bases unmatched: 4.

This chain uses TRBV5-1 with TRBJ2-1; possibly TRBD2 for D (6 bases). The CDR3 is 16 residues long. V shed 0 bases and J shed 7 bases, with 17 bases lying between them. CDR1 and CDR2 from the germline V gene are SGHRS and YFSETQ. The DNA of the CDR3 is TGCGCCAGCAGCTTGGAGCCCCGGCGGGAAGAAAATGAGCAGTTCTTC. This sequence encodes CASSLEPRREENEQFF.

V usage is TRBV6-1 and J usage is TRBJ1-4; D ambiguous. Germline V gene lookup returns CDR1 MNHNS and CDR2 SASEGT. The CDR3 spans 15 residues. V was cut by 5 bases and J by 5 bases, with 15 bases left in between. In DNA, the CDR3 is TGTGCCAGCAGTCTAGCAGCCATCAGGAATGAAAAACTGTTTTTT. As protein: CASSLAAIRNEKLFF.

This sequence joins TRBV6-1 and TRBJ2-3, with a possible D match to TRBD2 (5 bases). This CDR3 contains 13 residues. The germline V and J ends were trimmed by 7 bases and 0 bases, with 8 bases remaining between them. Germline V lookup: CDR1 MNHNS, CDR2 SASEGT. The CDR3 coding sequence is TGTGCCAGCATACAGCGGAGCACAGATACGCAGTATTTT. This sequence encodes CASIQRSTDTQYF.

The V and J genes are TRBV9 and TRBJ1-1; tentatively, D is TRBD1 (6 bases). CDR1 and CDR2 (germline): SGDLS, YYNGEE. The CDR3 contains 15 residues. Trimming shortened V by 3 bases and J by 2 bases, and 14 bases separated the two germline ends. The CDR3 sequence: CASSEQGHLNTEAFF. DNA for the CDR3: TGTGCCAGCAGCGAACAGGGACACCTAAACACTGAAGCTTTCTTT.

CDR3 in DNA: TGTGCCAGTAGTGAGACAGGCTCTCACAATGAGCAGTTCTTC. Its protein product is CASSETGSHNEQFF. V usage is TRBV19 and J usage is TRBJ2-1; tentatively, D is TRBD1 (6 bases). From germline, CDR1 is LNHDA and CDR2 SQIVND (reference sequence). V shed 5 bases and J shed 5 bases, with 13 bases lying between them. The CDR3 is 14 residues long.

V and J are TRBV10-3 and TRBJ2-7; D possibly corresponds to TRBD2 (6 bases). The CDR3 consists of 14 residues. V was cut by 6 bases and J by 0 bases, with 12 bases left in between. Germline loops: CDR1 ENHRY, CDR2 SYGVKD. As DNA, the CDR3 is TGTGCCATCAGCGATAGCGGAAGCTCCTACGAGCAGTACTTC. It yields the protein CAISDSGSSYEQYF.

The chain uses TRBV4-2 and TRBJ2-1; 9 nucleotides match TRBD2. In germline, CDR1 is LGHNA, CDR2 YNFKEQ. Unmatched junction bases numbered 10, after V lost 5 bases and J lost 8 bases. This CDR3 spans 15 amino acids. CDR3 bases: TGTGCCAGCAGCACTACCGAGCGGGAGGCCTATGAGCAGTTCTTC. Translation: CASSTTEREAYEQFF.

The chain employs TRBV28 and TRBJ1-6; perhaps TRBD1 as D (6 bases). Germline CDR1 and CDR2: MDHEN and SYDVKM. The CDR3 runs 14 residues. Trimming left V 5 bases short and J 5 bases short, with 10 bases between. The CDR3, as DNA: TGTGCCAGCAGTGCGAACAGGGATAATTCACCCCTCCACTTT. Its translation is CASSANRDNSPLHF.

The J gene is TRBJ1-1, the V gene TRBV28; no definite D call. The germline gives CDR1 MDHEN, CDR2 SYDVKM. The CDR3 spans 15 residues. V lost 6 bases and J lost 3, with 17 bases in between. The CDR3 DNA sequence: TGTGCCAGCAGAGAGACCAGTACCCAGGACACTGAAGCTTTCTTT. Translation gives CASRETSTQDTEAFF.

The CDR3 loop reads CASGLSFENEQFF. CDR3 sequence (DNA): TGTGCTAGTGGTTTGAGTTTTGAGAATGAGCAGTTCTTC. This sequence joins TRBV12-5 and TRBJ2-1; no firm D call. This CDR3 is 13 amino acids long. Germline V gives CDR1 LGHNT, CDR2 FRNRAP. V lost 2 bases and J 7 bases, leaving 9 bases between the germline ends.

This chain connects TRBV7-2 to TRBJ2-1, with TRBD2 as a possible D gene (6 bases). Trimming stripped 1 base from V and 1 base from J, with 8 bases between. The CDR3 extends over 15 amino acids. The germline V gene encodes CDR1 SGHTA and CDR2 FQGNSA. The CDR3 here is CASSLVGGSYNEQFF. Here the CDR3 DNA reads TGTGCCAGCAGCTTAGTCGGGGGTTCCTACAATGAGCAGTTCTTC. The full variable domain, in which reference TRBV7-2 and TRBJ2-1 provide the parts outside the CDR3, is GAGVSQSPSNKVTEKGKDVELRCDPISGHTALYWYRQSLGQGLEFLIYFQGNSAPDKSGLPSDRFSAERTGGSVSTLTIQRTQQEDSAVYLCASSLVGGSYNEQFFGPGTRLTVL.

The chain carries TRBV19 and TRBJ2-3; D is ambiguous. CDR3 length: 13 residues. CDR1 LNHDA and CDR2 SQIVND come from the germline V gene (reference sequence). Trimming took off 1 base at V and 3 bases at J, with 5 bases between the two ends. The CDR3 reads CASSIALTDTQYF. CDR3 bases: TGTGCCAGTAGTATAGCGTTGACAGATACGCAGTATTTT.

The rearrangement links TRBV27 to TRBJ2-1; a weak D match, TRBD1 (5 bases). This CDR3 spans 18 amino acids. Trimming left V 0 bases short and J 0 bases short, with 15 bases between. The V gene's germline CDR1 is MNHEY and CDR2 SMNVEV (reference sequence). The CDR3 bases are TGTGCCAGCAGTTTATCGAACCCCAGGACATTCTCCTACAATGAGCAGTTCTTC. Amino acid sequence: CASSLSNPRTFSYNEQFF.